This TCR beta chain was obtained from a study of T cells in Graves' hyperthyroidism and ophthalmopathy. The table lists this clonotype with a few counts. Its antigen is undetermined. Germline CDR1 is DFQATT and CDR2 is SNEGSKA (reference sequence). With V trimmed by 2 bases and J by 1 base, 7 bases remained unmatched. The CDR3 is 16 amino acids. The CDR3 regions of TCR beta were amplified from RNA transcripts. The primer set for the first-round RT-PCR of the TCR CDR3 was HTBI. Each CDR3 protein gets one entry after TCRdb re-called the multiplex PCR reads with MiXCR. Of 550,000 to 700,000 distinct CDR3 sequences listed, 46% are singletons. Diagnosis relied on clinical symptoms, serum thyroxine and TRAb, thyroid ultrasound and orbital computed tomography. Findings of the study overall: Most clonotypes expanded in thyroid above 0.001 were likewise present in blood.

The J gene is TRBJ1-1, the V gene TRBV20-1; 10 nucleotides align to TRBD1. The receptor was derived from an adult woman with Graves' disease, either hyperthyroidism or ophthalmopathy (not recorded which). The sequencing input was peripheral blood or thyroid tissue (not recorded which). Here the CDR3 DNA reads TGCAGTGCTAGAACCGGGACAGGGGAACCGAACACTGAAGCTTTCTTT. Translating it yields CSARTGTGEPNTEAFF.